This T cell receptor beta chain came from a study of OX40 agonist ivuxolimab in advanced cancers. Across the whole study: Every 2 weeks, ivuxolimab was infused into the patients intravenously at between 0.01 and 10 mg/kg. The dose-escalation cohort was about 86% male, with a mean age of approximately 62 years, ranging roughly 23 to 79. Findings and caveats of the study: Circulating CD4+ and CD8+ T cells showed clonal expansion by week 6 at 0.1 to 3.0 mg/kg. Relative to CD4+ cells, CD8+ T cells on average had more expanded clones.

Here immunoSEQ multiplex PCR was the method, and the copy in TCRdb shows in-frame clones only, minus some. In the table there are about 28,000 clones, less than 90% of which are singletons. About this clone itself: Its antigen is not identified.

Germline V CDR1 and CDR2: SGDLS, YYNGEE. CDR3 length: 16 residues. V lost 3 bases, J lost 3 bases, and 8 bases stayed unmatched. The sequence was collected from an adult with an advanced solid tumor such as melanoma, head and neck, liver or kidney cancer. Sample: CD4+ or CD8+ T cells sorted from blood, taken in a trial of the OX40 agonist ivuxolimab. The chain carries TRBV9 and TRBJ2-3, with TRBD2 matching 9 bases. CDR3 DNA: TGTGCCAGCAGCGGGCGTAGCGGGGGACCGACAGATACGCAGTATTTT. It is translated as CASSGRSGGPTDTQYF.